This TCR beta chain was profiled in a study of regulatory T cells in long-lasting Graves disease. Findings and caveats of the study: Public clonotype sharing was higher in persistent than newly diagnosed patients.

On this clonotype itself: Antigen: not known.

With iRepertoire HTBI primers and Arm-PCR of CDR3 regions, TCR beta libraries were built. TCRdb recomputed calls from the multiplex PCR reads with MiXCR, one row per CDR3 protein. The repertoire includes a few hundred thousand distinct CDR3 sequences, roughly 25% of them detected once, and approximately 30% sits in the top ten. The junction had 5 bases not matched to a gene; V was cut back by 5 bases and J by 3 bases. The CDR3 runs 15 residues. CDR1 and CDR2 from the germline V gene are MDHEN and SYDVKM. Regarding time point: persistent/refractory GD, antithyroid drugs over 5 years with positive TRAb. Extracted PBMC RNA gave rise to the TCR library.

This sample comprised peripheral blood mononuclear cells (PBMCs), obtained when the disease was refractory, from a patient treated with antithyroid drugs. The V and J genes are TRBV28 and TRBJ2-3; TRBD2 matches 10 bases. The TCR comes from a woman aged 40 to 50 with Graves disease. CDR3 coding DNA: TGTGCCAGCAGTAGGACTAGCGGCCTAACAGATACGCAGTATTTT. It translates to CASSRTSGLTDTQYF. Using reference TRBV28 and TRBJ2-3 for the parts outside the CDR3, the full variable domain is DVKVTQSSRYLVKRTGEKVFLECVQDMDHENMFWYRQDPGLGLRLIYFSYDVKMKEKGDIPEGYSVSREKKERFSLILESASTNQTSMYLCASSRTSGLTDTQYFGPGTRLTVL.